Listed below are T cell receptor beta chains from one sample, sequenced in a study of identical twins. Each CDR3 protein gets one entry after TCRdb re-called the 5' RACE reads with MiXCR. This sample yields under 250,000 distinct CDR3 sequences, of which 9.4% are seen a single time; roughly 5% belongs to the top ten. Sequenced: memory (CD45RO+) T cells sorted from blood. The receptors here all came from a woman under 30 in good health. Each CDR3 is given with its conserved first and last residue. Fields, in order: CDR3 DNA, CDR3 protein, D gene, clone size, J gene, V gene. The D gene is left open where the match is weak. Clone size is stated in some rows and not others, as once, few, many or a class when expanded.

CDR3 DNA: TGTGCCAGCAGTGACTACCGGTTCCGGGACTACTCCTACGAGCAGTACTTC
CDR3 protein: CASSDYRFRDYSYEQYF
D gene: TRBD2
clone size: few
J gene: TRBJ2-7
V gene: TRBV6-2/TRBV6-3

CDR3 DNA: TGTGCCAGCAGTTTATCGACCTCAACCTACTGGGGCACAGATACGCAGTATTTT
CDR3 protein: CASSLSTSTYWGTDTQYF
D gene: NA
clone size: NA
J gene: TRBJ2-3
V gene: TRBV27

CDR3 DNA: TGTGCCAGCAGTGAAGCCGACGGACTAGCGGGGGAAATCGGGGAGCTGTTTTTT
CDR3 protein: CASSEADGLAGEIGELFF
D gene: TRBD2
clone size: few
J gene: TRBJ2-2
V gene: TRBV2

CDR3 DNA: TGTGCCACCAGCTGGAGCTCCTACAATGAGCAGTTCTTC
CDR3 protein: CATSWSSYNEQFF
D gene: NA
clone size: many
J gene: TRBJ2-1
V gene: TRBV15

CDR3 DNA: TGTGCCATCAGCCCCGATTACTATGGCTACACCTTC
CDR3 protein: CAISPDYYGYTF
D gene: NA
clone size: many
J gene: TRBJ1-2
V gene: TRBV10-3

CDR3 DNA: TGTGCCAGCAGCCTAAACGCCCGGACAGCAGACTATGGCTACACCTTC
CDR3 protein: CASSLNARTADYGYTF
D gene: NA
clone size: few
J gene: TRBJ1-2
V gene: TRBV9

CDR3 DNA: TGTGCCAGCAGCCAAGATTCAGGGGGCTACTCCTACGAGCAGTACTTC
CDR3 protein: CASSQDSGGYSYEQYF
D gene: TRBD1
clone size: few
J gene: TRBJ2-7
V gene: TRBV3-1

CDR3 DNA: TGTGCCAGTAGTATGACGGGACACAGTCAGCCCCAGCATTTT
CDR3 protein: CASSMTGHSQPQHF
D gene: NA
clone size: NA
J gene: TRBJ1-5
V gene: TRBV19

CDR3 DNA: TGTGCCAGCAGCCAGTCAGGAGGACTAGCGGGAAGGAATGAGCAGTTCTTC
CDR3 protein: CASSQSGGLAGRNEQFF
D gene: TRBD2
clone size: many
J gene: TRBJ2-1
V gene: TRBV3-1

CDR3 DNA: TGTGCCAGCAGCTTGTTAGGGGGGACCTACGAGCAGTACTTC
CDR3 protein: CASSLLGGTYEQYF
D gene: NA
clone size: NA
J gene: TRBJ2-7
V gene: TRBV7-9

CDR3 DNA: TGTGCCAGCAGCCCCCCAGGGGTTTTGCAGTACTTC
CDR3 protein: CASSPPGVLQYF
D gene: NA
clone size: NA
J gene: TRBJ2-7
V gene: TRBV7-9

CDR3 DNA: TGCGCCAGCAGCTTGTTCGCAGGGAGCTATGGCTACACCTTC
CDR3 protein: CASSLFAGSYGYTF
D gene: NA
clone size: many
J gene: TRBJ1-2
V gene: TRBV5-1

CDR3 DNA: TGTGCCAGCAGCTCTTGGACAGGGGGAGACACCGGGGAGCTGTTTTTT
CDR3 protein: CASSSWTGGDTGELFF
D gene: TRBD1
clone size: NA
J gene: TRBJ2-2
V gene: TRBV7-6

CDR3 DNA: TGTGCCAGCTCGCTAAGGGACAGTAACACTGAAGCTTTCTTT
CDR3 protein: CASSLRDSNTEAFF
D gene: TRBD1
clone size: NA
J gene: TRBJ1-1
V gene: TRBV18

CDR3 DNA: TGCAGTGCTAGCCACTCCGGCCGCAGAATTAACACTGAAGCTTTCTTT
CDR3 protein: CSASHSGRRINTEAFF
D gene: NA
clone size: many
J gene: TRBJ1-1
V gene: TRBV20-1

CDR3 DNA: TGCGCCAGCAGCCTCGGAGTAGCGGGGGTAGGTGAGCAGTTCTTC
CDR3 protein: CASSLGVAGVGEQFF
D gene: TRBD2
clone size: few
J gene: TRBJ2-1
V gene: TRBV5-1

CDR3 DNA: TGCGCCAGCAGCTTGGCCGCGGGGACAGGGTTTGACGAGCAGTACTTC
CDR3 protein: CASSLAAGTGFDEQYF
D gene: TRBD1
clone size: NA
J gene: TRBJ2-7
V gene: TRBV5-1

CDR3 DNA: TGCAGTGCTAGAGGTGGTTTCGGAAATTCACCCCTCCACTTT
CDR3 protein: CSARGGFGNSPLHF
D gene: NA
clone size: NA
J gene: TRBJ1-6
V gene: TRBV20-1

CDR3 DNA: TGTGCCAGCAGCCAAGAGTTCCGAAACACCATATATTTT
CDR3 protein: CASSQEFRNTIYF
D gene: NA
clone size: NA
J gene: TRBJ1-3
V gene: TRBV3-1

CDR3 DNA: TGTGCCGCCGGCCCGGACAGCACAGATACGCAGTATTTT
CDR3 protein: CAAGPDSTDTQYF
D gene: NA
clone size: few
J gene: TRBJ2-3
V gene: TRBV10-3

CDR3 DNA: TGCAGTGCTCTTGGGACTACCAACAATGAGCAGTTCTTC
CDR3 protein: CSALGTTNNEQFF
D gene: TRBD2
clone size: NA
J gene: TRBJ2-1
V gene: TRBV20-1

CDR3 DNA: TGTGCCAGCAGCCGCAACCCTTCGGGGAGAGGCGGAGAGACCCAGTACTTC
CDR3 protein: CASSRNPSGRGGETQYF
D gene: NA
clone size: NA
J gene: TRBJ2-5
V gene: TRBV6-2/TRBV6-3

CDR3 DNA: TGCAGCGTCGCCGGGACAGGGGTCGGGACAGATACGCAGTATTTT
CDR3 protein: CSVAGTGVGTDTQYF
D gene: TRBD1
clone size: NA
J gene: TRBJ2-3
V gene: TRBV29-1

CDR3 DNA: TGCGCCAGCAGTGAGTCGCTGTCTAGCTCGGGCACCGGGGAGCTGTTTTTT
CDR3 protein: CASSESLSSSGTGELFF
D gene: NA
clone size: NA
J gene: TRBJ2-2
V gene: TRBV10-2

CDR3 DNA: TGCAGCGTTGCGGTTCGGGACACTGAAGCTTTCTTT
CDR3 protein: CSVAVRDTEAFF
D gene: NA
clone size: NA
J gene: TRBJ1-1
V gene: TRBV29-1

CDR3 DNA: TGTGCCAGCTGCAAAACCGGGACTAGCACCGAGACCCAGTACTTC
CDR3 protein: CASCKTGTSTETQYF
D gene: TRBD2
clone size: NA
J gene: TRBJ2-5
V gene: TRBV3-1

CDR3 DNA: TGTGCCAGCAGCTTAGCCCAGGGGGTTCGAACTGAGCAGTTCTTC
CDR3 protein: CASSLAQGVRTEQFF
D gene: TRBD1
clone size: NA
J gene: TRBJ2-1
V gene: TRBV7-6

CDR3 DNA: TGTGCCAGCAGTCCCAGGACAGGGAATAAGGCTGAAGCTTTCTTT
CDR3 protein: CASSPRTGNKAEAFF
D gene: TRBD1
clone size: few
J gene: TRBJ1-1
V gene: TRBV12-3/TRBV12-4

CDR3 DNA: TGCGCCAGCAGCATCGGACTAGCGCACACTGGGGATACGCAGTATTTT
CDR3 protein: CASSIGLAHTGDTQYF
D gene: TRBD2
clone size: many
J gene: TRBJ2-3
V gene: TRBV5-1

CDR3 DNA: TGTGCCAGCAGCCAAGTTTACGAGCAGTACTTC
CDR3 protein: CASSQVYEQYF
D gene: NA
clone size: few
J gene: TRBJ2-7
V gene: TRBV14

CDR3 DNA: TGTGCCAGCAGCCCGGCGACCGGACAGGGCAATGAGCAGTTCTTC
CDR3 protein: CASSPATGQGNEQFF
D gene: TRBD1
clone size: few
J gene: TRBJ2-1
V gene: TRBV7-9

CDR3 DNA: TGTGCCAGCAGTTCCGGACAGGGCCATGGGGGCTACACCTTC
CDR3 protein: CASSSGQGHGGYTF
D gene: TRBD1
clone size: many
J gene: TRBJ1-2
V gene: TRBV6-5

CDR3 DNA: TGTGCCTGGAGTGGCCCGGGTTACGAGCAGTACTTC
CDR3 protein: CAWSGPGYEQYF
D gene: NA
clone size: NA
J gene: TRBJ2-7
V gene: TRBV30

CDR3 DNA: TGTGCCACCAGTGACACACAGGGGGCTAACACCGGGGAGCTGTTTTTT
CDR3 protein: CATSDTQGANTGELFF
D gene: TRBD1
clone size: few
J gene: TRBJ2-2
V gene: TRBV24-1

CDR3 DNA: TGTGCCAGCAGCCAAACCTTGGGAGCTAGCGGGCGGTCTCCCACAGATACGCAGTATTTT
CDR3 protein: CASSQTLGASGRSPTDTQYF
D gene: TRBD2
clone size: few
J gene: TRBJ2-3
V gene: TRBV3-1

CDR3 DNA: TGCAGCGCCAAAACCGGGACAGGGAAGAACATTCAGTACTTC
CDR3 protein: CSAKTGTGKNIQYF
D gene: TRBD1
clone size: many
J gene: TRBJ2-4
V gene: TRBV29-1

CDR3 DNA: TGTGCCAGCAGCCCCGACTGGGGATACGAGCAGTACTTC
CDR3 protein: CASSPDWGYEQYF
D gene: NA
clone size: NA
J gene: TRBJ2-7
V gene: TRBV3-1

CDR3 DNA: TGCGCCAGCAGTGAGCCTGGACAGGGTTTCCACGAGCAGTACTTC
CDR3 protein: CASSEPGQGFHEQYF
D gene: TRBD1
clone size: NA
J gene: TRBJ2-7
V gene: TRBV10-2

CDR3 DNA: TGCAGTGCTGTAGTAGCGGGAGGAGGGCTAGACGAGCAGTACTTC
CDR3 protein: CSAVVAGGGLDEQYF
D gene: TRBD2
clone size: few
J gene: TRBJ2-7
V gene: TRBV20-1

CDR3 DNA: TGTGCCAGCAGCTCCCGGTTAGCGGGAGGTGGAGATACGCAGTATTTT
CDR3 protein: CASSSRLAGGGDTQYF
D gene: TRBD2
clone size: many
J gene: TRBJ2-3
V gene: TRBV11-2

CDR3 DNA: TGTGCCAGCAGTTTACGCCCGGAGAACTATGGCTACACCTTC
CDR3 protein: CASSLRPENYGYTF
D gene: NA
clone size: few
J gene: TRBJ1-2
V gene: TRBV12-3/TRBV12-4

CDR3 DNA: TGTGCCAGCAGTCTGCCAACCAGCGGGAGGGCCGGTGAGCAGTTCTTC
CDR3 protein: CASSLPTSGRAGEQFF
D gene: TRBD2
clone size: many
J gene: TRBJ2-1
V gene: TRBV12-3/TRBV12-4